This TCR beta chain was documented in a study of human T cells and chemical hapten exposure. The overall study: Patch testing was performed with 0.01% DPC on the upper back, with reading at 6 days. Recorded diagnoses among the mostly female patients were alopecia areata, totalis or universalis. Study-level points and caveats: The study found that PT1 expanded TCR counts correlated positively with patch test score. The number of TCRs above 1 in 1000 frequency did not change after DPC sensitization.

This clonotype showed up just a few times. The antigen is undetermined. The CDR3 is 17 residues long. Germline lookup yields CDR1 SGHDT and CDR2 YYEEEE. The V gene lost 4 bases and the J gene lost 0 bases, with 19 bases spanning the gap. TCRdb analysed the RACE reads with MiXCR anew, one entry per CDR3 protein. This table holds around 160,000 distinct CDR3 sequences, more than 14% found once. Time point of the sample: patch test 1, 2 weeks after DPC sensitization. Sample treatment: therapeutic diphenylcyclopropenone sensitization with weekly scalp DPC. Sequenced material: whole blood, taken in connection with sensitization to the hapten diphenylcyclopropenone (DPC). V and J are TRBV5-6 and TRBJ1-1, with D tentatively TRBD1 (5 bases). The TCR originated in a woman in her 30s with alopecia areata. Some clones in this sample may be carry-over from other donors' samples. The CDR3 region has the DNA TGTGCCAGCAGCCGAGATAGGGCTGGGACCATGAACACTGAAGCTTTCTTT. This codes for CASSRDRAGTMNTEAFF.